This T cell receptor (beta chain) was recorded in a study of T-cell reconstitution after alpha-beta-depleted transplantation in children. Preparing the TCRbeta library involved the use of unique molecular identifiers. Each CDR3 protein is one row after TCRdb ran MiXCR on the PCR reads. The sample records around 700,000 distinct CDR3 sequences, under 15% being singletons. This clonotype was observed many times. Its antigen is unknown. Germline V gene data show CDR1 as MNHEY and CDR2 as SVGAGI. V was clipped by 2 bases and J by 6 bases; unmatched bases: 6. This CDR3 comprises 15 residues. Study-wide results and caveats: High day-60 TCRbeta diversity in some patients came from surviving recipient T cells and thymic progenitors. Roughly two months post-transplant, alpha-beta T cells reportedly originated from several hundred graft clones that had expanded.

The receptor was isolated from a girl aged 2-15 years with congenital amegakaryocytic thrombocytopenia, due to receive a stem cell transplant. The rearrangement uses TRBV6-5 and TRBJ2-1; 8 nucleotides align to TRBD2. Sequenced material: PBMCs, taken before TCRalphabeta/CD19-depleted stem cell transplant. Here the CDR3 DNA reads TGTGCCAGCAGTTACCGGACTAGCCCCAGCAATGAGCAGTTCTTC. It codes for CASSYRTSPSNEQFF.